Following are 9 T cell receptor beta chains from one sample sequenced in a study of blood T cells in healthy people across ages. A J-beta primer mix and a sample-barcoded 5' primer were used in a second PCR of roughly 7 to 12 cycles. TCRdb ran MiXCR on the 5' RACE reads and lists one entry per CDR3 protein. The data show about 800,000 distinct CDR3 sequences, 25% seen once. These data are also associated with another study on T cells of mothers and their children.

Material: blood. The receptors stem from a boy aged 5 to 17 in good health.

This clonotype has just a few counts. The conserved phenylalanine or tryptophan normally closing the CDR3 is absent here, so this likely arose from a read error. It is unclear where the CDR3 begins or ends on the DNA, so no DNA is shown, and the CDR3 is as TCRdb lists it. The chain links TRBV20-1 to TRBJ2-7; TRBD1 reflects the table's D call only, with no check against the DNA. Germline CDR1 and CDR2: DFQATT and SNEGSKA (reference sequence). The CDR3 sequence runs 15 residues, both termini included. CDR3: CSARDDSTGKLGPYL.

This clonotype was counted only a few times. The gene calls are TRBV6-1 and TRBJ1-1; TRBD1 is a possible D gene (5 bases). The CDR3 covers 13 residues. V was shortened by 10 bases and J by 0 bases, with 12 bases between the two germline ends. CDR1 MNHNS and CDR2 SASEGT come from the germline V gene. The CDR3 protein is CANRQTLNTEAFF. The CDR3 coding sequence is TGTGCCAACCGACAGACTTTGAACACTGAAGCTTTCTTT.

This chain uses TRBV28 with TRBJ2-7; 9 positions match TRBD1. J was trimmed by 5 bases and V by 2 bases; bases with no gene match: 7. The CDR3 runs 15 residues. The V gene's germline CDR1 is MDHEN and CDR2 SYDVKM. The CDR3 sequence is CASSLAGTGRHEQYF. The CDR3 bases are TGTGCCAGCAGTTTAGCAGGGACAGGGCGGCACGAGCAGTACTTC.

The gene calls are TRBV18 and TRBJ1-2, with D unclear. The CDR3 covers 13 residues. Trimming left V 3 bases short and J 2 bases short, with 7 bases between. CDR1 and CDR2 (germline): KGHSH, LQKENI. This chain's CDR3 is CASSPSQNYGYTF. The CDR3 DNA is TGTGCCAGCTCACCGTCACAGAACTATGGCTACACCTTC.

This clonotype was observed a handful of times. The chain couples TRBV28 to TRBJ1-3, with D hard to call. The germline CDR1 and CDR2 sequences are MDHEN and SYDVKM. The ends were cut back, 5 bases at V and 0 bases at J, with 8 bases in the middle. There are 14 residues in the CDR3. Here the CDR3 reads CASSTGISGNTIYF. The CDR3 nucleotides are TGTGCCAGCAGTACGGGGATCTCTGGAAACACCATATATTTT.

This chain uses TRBV5-1 with TRBJ1-1; D possibly corresponds to TRBD1 (5 bases). The germline CDR1 and CDR2 sequences are SGHRS and YFSETQ. This CDR3 comprises 13 residues. V was shortened by 6 bases and J by 7 bases, with 16 bases between the two germline ends. Written as DNA, the CDR3 is TGCGCCAGCACTCCGGGAGGGGCCGTTGAAGCTTTCTTT. As protein: CASTPGGAVEAFF.

To note about this clonotype: Just one base apart from a much larger clone, this may be a read error. This chain joins TRBV6-6 and TRBJ1-1; D unresolved. V was cut by 4 bases and J by 1 base, with 4 bases left in between. Germline loops: CDR1 MNHNY, CDR2 SVGAGI (reference sequence). The CDR3 contains 12 residues. For the CDR3, the DNA is TGTGCCAGCAGTTCCGAGAACACTGAAGCTTTCTTT. Translated: CASSSENTEAFF.

In its sample, this clonotype was seen a few times. The junction does not match germline at one end; this may be a read error. V and J are TRBV3-1 and TRBJ2-3; TRBD1 aligns across 9 bases. Germline loops: CDR1 LGHDT, CDR2 YNNKEL (reference sequence). This CDR3 has 16 amino acids. CDR3 bases: TGTGCCAGCAGCCAACACCCCGGACAGGGGCCAGATATGCAGTATTTT. As protein: CASSQHPGQGPDMQYF.

The chain couples TRBV5-1 to TRBJ2-5; TRBD1 matches 8 bases. Trimming at V came to 0 bases and at J to 13 bases, leaving 14 bases not matched to a gene. The CDR3 loop spans 15 amino acids. The germline V gene has CDR1 SGHRS and CDR2 YFSETQ. The chain's CDR3 is CASSLAPDRVYERYF. CDR3 nucleotides: TGCGCCAGCAGCTTGGCCCCGGACAGGGTCTACGAGCGGTACTTC.